Listed here are 15 T cell receptor beta chains from one sample, sequenced in a study of cytomegalovirus exposure and HLA in healthy donors (dated by TCRdb to 2016 to 2017). Library generation was performed with the immunoSEQ multiplex PCR assay. A mixture of 60 forward primers for TCR Vbeta segments and 13 reverse primers for TCR Jbeta segments was used in the multiplex PCR. In TCRdb, the immuneACCESS table is reduced to in-frame sequences with V and J assigned. These tables do not hold every clone; where another copy was compared, an unresolved V gene accounts for under half, and the others remain unexplained. This sample comprises roughly 140,000 clones, around 82% of them detected only once. Around 2.9% of the sample is in the top ten clones. The sequenced sample was PBMCs. Receptor source: a female donor in good health and CMV-seronegative.

The rearrangement uses TRBV5-1 and TRBJ2-5; D gene unclear. The better agreement between TRBJ2-7 and the DNA end casts doubt on the J call. The germline CDR1 and CDR2 sequences are SGHRS and YFSETQ. This CDR3 is 15 amino acids long. Here the CDR3 reads CASSPLVADSYEQYF. As DNA, the CDR3 is TGCGCCAGCAGCCCTCTGGTTGCGGACTCCTACGAGCAGTACTTC.

This clone was detected only a few times. The identical CDR3 is also encoded by other nucleotide sequences in the sample. This sequence joins TRBV7-2 and TRBJ1-2; a weak D match, TRBD1 (5 bases). Germline V gives CDR1 SGHTA, CDR2 FQGNSA. CDR3 length equals 13 residues. Trimming removed 5 bases at V and 5 bases at J, with 12 bases between. As DNA, the CDR3 is TGTGCCAGCAGCCTGGGGGGTGCGTATGGCTACACCTTC. Protein: CASSLGGAYGYTF.

The chain employs TRBV6-6 and TRBJ2-7, with D tentatively TRBD1 (5 bases). V was trimmed by 6 bases and J by 2 bases, leaving 11 bases between them. Germline CDR1 MNHNY, CDR2 SVGAGI (reference sequence). The CDR3 loop spans 13 amino acids. The chain's CDR3 is CASRETATYEQYF. The CDR3 DNA is TGTGCCAGCAGGGAGACAGCTACCTACGAGCAGTACTTC.

The chain links TRBV6-5 to TRBJ2-1; 9 nucleotides align to TRBD1. The CDR3 has 14 residues. Looked up from germline, CDR1 is MNHEY and CDR2 is SVGAGI. Trimming at V came to 7 bases and at J to 9 bases, leaving 10 bases not matched to a gene. Written as DNA, the CDR3 is TGTGCCAGCACCTCTGACAGGGGGGATATTGAGCAGTTCTTC. As protein: CASTSDRGDIEQFF.

The chain uses TRBV7-8 and TRBJ2-7; D may be TRBD1 (5 bases). Trimming shortened V by 0 bases and J by 0 bases, and 9 bases separated the two germline ends. This CDR3 comprises 15 residues. Germline V gene sequence: CDR1 SGHVS, CDR2 FQNEAQ. CDR3 DNA sequence: TGTGCCAGCAGCTTAGCGGAGACAGTCTCCTACGAGCAGTACTTC. Its translation is CASSLAETVSYEQYF. Variable domain in full (rest from reference TRBV7-8 and TRBJ2-7): GAGVSQSPRYKVAKRGQDVALRCDPISGHVSLFWYQQALGQGPEFLTYFQNEAQLDKSGLPSDRFFAERPEGSVSTLKIQRTQQEDSAVYLCASSLAETVSYEQYFGPGTRLTVT.

V is TRBV29-1 and J is TRBJ1-1, with D tentatively TRBD1 (5 bases). Germline CDR1 SQVTM, CDR2 ANQGSEA. There are 13 residues in the CDR3. With 4 bases removed from V and 1 base from J, the gap between germline ends came to 10 bases. CDR3 DNA sequence: TGCAGCGTTGCCACCGGGGGGAACACTGAAGCTTTCTTT. This gives the protein CSVATGGNTEAFF. The whole variable domain, filled in from reference TRBV29-1 and TRBJ1-1, reads SAVISQKPSRDICQRGTSLTIQCQVDSQVTMMFWYRQQPGQSLTLIATANQGSEATYESGFVIDKFPISRPNLTFSTLTVSNMSPEDSSIYLCSVATGGNTEAFFGQGTRLTVV.

The V gene is TRBV28, the J gene TRBJ1-1; unclear D gene. Germline CDR1 is MDHEN and CDR2 is SYDVKM. Trimming took off 6 bases at V and 0 bases at J, with 14 bases between the two ends. The CDR3 consists of 15 residues. CDR3 amino acids: CASSLPGWVNTEAFF. The CDR3 DNA reads TGTGCCAGCAGCCTCCCGGGGTGGGTGAACACTGAAGCTTTCTTT.

This sequence joins TRBV7-8 and TRBJ2-7, with 14 bases aligning to TRBD2. This CDR3 is 22 amino acids long. Germline-derived CDR1 and CDR2 are SGHVS and FQNEAQ. Trimming removed 5 bases from V and 1 base from J; junction bases left unmatched: 22. The CDR3: CASSLHGRRLAGGFLGSYEQYF. CDR3 nucleotide sequence: TGTGCCAGCAGCCTCCACGGGCGGCGACTAGCGGGAGGGTTCCTAGGGTCCTACGAGCAGTACTTC.

The gene calls are TRBV11-2 and TRBJ1-1; D might be TRBD1 (6 bases). Per germline, CDR1 SGHAT and CDR2 FQNNGV. This CDR3 is built from 15 residues. Trimming took 1 base from V and 4 from J, leaving 13 bases between them. The CDR3 coding sequence is TGTGCCAGCAGCTTAGTGCTCGGGGGGCCCACTGAAGCTTTCTTT. Its protein is CASSLVLGGPTEAFF.

The chain carries TRBV6-5 and TRBJ2-7; TRBD1 might be the D (6 bases). Germline V gives CDR1 MNHEY, CDR2 SVGAGI. The germline V and J ends were trimmed by 0 bases and 3 bases, with 9 bases remaining between them. This CDR3 spans 14 amino acids. CDR3 protein: CASSYSIGGYEQYF. In DNA, the CDR3 is TGTGCCAGCAGTTACTCTATAGGGGGCTACGAGCAGTACTTC.

The V gene is TRBV7-3, the J gene TRBJ2-5; 9 nucleotides agree with TRBD2. Germline CDR1 and CDR2: SGHTA and FQGTGA. V was pared by 2 bases and J by 4 bases, with 5 bases of the junction left unmatched. The CDR3 loop spans 15 amino acids. CDR3 protein: CASSLAGGLRETQYF. For the CDR3, the DNA is TGTGCCAGCAGCTTAGCGGGGGGGCTGCGAGAGACCCAGTACTTC.

The sample holds one count of this clone. V and J are TRBV30 and TRBJ1-5; D may be TRBD1 (5 bases). The CDR3 is 14 amino acids. The germline CDR1 and CDR2 sequences are GTSNPN and SVGIG (reference sequence). Trimming removed 1 base at V and 11 bases at J, with 18 bases between. The CDR3 reads CAWSGSGRQLSQHF. CDR3 bases: TGTGCCTGGAGTGGGAGTGGGCGACAGTTGTCCCAGCATTTT. Full variable domain (rest looked up from reference TRBV30 and TRBJ1-5): SQTIHQWPATLVQPVGSPLSLECTVEGTSNPNLYWYRQAAGRGLQLLFYSVGIGQISSEVPQNLSASRPQDRQFILSSKKLLLSDSGFYLCAWSGSGRQLSQHFGDGTRLSIL.

The chain employs TRBV7-6 and TRBJ1-4; 7 nucleotides match TRBD1. The germline V gene encodes CDR1 SGHVS and CDR2 FNYEAQ. This CDR3 spans 15 amino acids. The ends lost 5 bases at V and 8 bases at J; junction bases unmatched: 11. CDR3 region: CASSPRTGSREKLFF. The CDR3 DNA reads TGTGCCAGCAGCCCGCGGACAGGTAGTCGCGAAAAACTGTTTTTT.

The chain joins TRBV9 to TRBJ2-7, with 15 bases aligning to TRBD2. Germline V gene sequence: CDR1 SGDLS, CDR2 YYNGEE. The CDR3 consists of 15 residues. Trimming cost V 3 bases and J 7 bases; bases outside gene matches: 5. CDR3 sequence reads: CASSAEGLAGGEQYF. The CDR3 DNA reads TGTGCCAGCAGCGCAGAGGGACTAGCGGGAGGTGAGCAGTACTTC.

This clone was found once. V usage is TRBV5-1 and J usage is TRBJ1-1; D not certain. The CDR3 runs to 13 residues. Germline V gene lookup returns CDR1 SGHRS and CDR2 YFSETQ. V was shortened by 4 bases and J by 11 bases, with 18 bases between the two germline ends. CDR3 amino acids: CASSPSAGNEAFF. CDR3 DNA sequence: TGCGCCAGCAGCCCGTCGGCAGGCAATGAGGCTTTCTTT.